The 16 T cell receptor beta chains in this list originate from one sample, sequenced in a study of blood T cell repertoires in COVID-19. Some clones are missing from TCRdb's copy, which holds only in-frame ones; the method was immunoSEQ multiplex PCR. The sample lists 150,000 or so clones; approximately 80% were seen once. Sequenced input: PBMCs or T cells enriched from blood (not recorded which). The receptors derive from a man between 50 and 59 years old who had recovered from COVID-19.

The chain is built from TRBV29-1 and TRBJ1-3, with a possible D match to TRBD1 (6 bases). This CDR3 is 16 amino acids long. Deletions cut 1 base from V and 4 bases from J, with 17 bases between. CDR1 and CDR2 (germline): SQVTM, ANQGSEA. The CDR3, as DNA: TGCAGCGTTGAAGGGACAGCCCCCTTCGGAGGAAACACCATATATTTT. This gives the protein CSVEGTAPFGGNTIYF.

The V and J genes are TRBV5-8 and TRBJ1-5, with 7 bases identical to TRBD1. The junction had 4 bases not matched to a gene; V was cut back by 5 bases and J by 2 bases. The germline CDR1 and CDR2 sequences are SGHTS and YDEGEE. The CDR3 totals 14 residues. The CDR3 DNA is TGTGCCAGCAGGTCGGGACAGCGCAATCAGCCCCAGCATTTT. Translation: CASRSGQRNQPQHF.

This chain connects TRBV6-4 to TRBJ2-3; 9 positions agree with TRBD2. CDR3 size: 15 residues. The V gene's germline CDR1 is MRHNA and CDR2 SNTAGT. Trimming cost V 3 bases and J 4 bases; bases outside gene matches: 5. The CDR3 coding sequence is TGTGCCAGCAGTGAAAATCGCGGGGGGGCAGATACGCAGTATTTT. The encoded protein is CASSENRGGADTQYF.

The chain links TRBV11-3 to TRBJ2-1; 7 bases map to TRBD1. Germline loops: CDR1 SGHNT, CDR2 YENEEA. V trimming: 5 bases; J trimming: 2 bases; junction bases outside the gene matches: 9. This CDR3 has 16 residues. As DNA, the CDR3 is TGTGCCAGCAGCCCAACCGGGACAGCAACCTACAATGAGCAGTTCTTC. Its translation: CASSPTGTATYNEQFF.

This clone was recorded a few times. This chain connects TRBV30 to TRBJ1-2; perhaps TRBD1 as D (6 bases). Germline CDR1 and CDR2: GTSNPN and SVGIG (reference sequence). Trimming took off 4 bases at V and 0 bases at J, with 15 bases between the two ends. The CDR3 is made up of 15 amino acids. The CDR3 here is CAWTKRGLPNYGYTF. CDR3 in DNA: TGTGCCTGGACAAAAAGGGGGTTACCTAACTATGGCTACACCTTC.

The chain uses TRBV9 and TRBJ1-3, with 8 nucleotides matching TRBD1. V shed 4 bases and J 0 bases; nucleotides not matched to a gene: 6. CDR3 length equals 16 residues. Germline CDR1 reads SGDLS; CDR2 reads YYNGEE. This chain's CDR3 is CASSPDRGLSGNTIYF. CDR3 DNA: TGTGCCAGCAGCCCCGACAGGGGCCTCTCTGGAAACACCATATATTTT.

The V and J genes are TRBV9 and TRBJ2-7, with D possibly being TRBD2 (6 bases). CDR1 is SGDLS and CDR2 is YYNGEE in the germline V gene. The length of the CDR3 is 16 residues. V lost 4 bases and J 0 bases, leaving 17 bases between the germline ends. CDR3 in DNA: TGTGCCAGCAGCTCCCGGGACTCCTATAGCTCCTACGAGCAGTACTTC. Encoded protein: CASSSRDSYSSYEQYF.

The CDR3 bases are TGCGCCAGCAGCCAAGTTAGCGGGGGGAGCTCCTACAATGAGCAGTTCTTC. Protein: CASSQVSGGSSYNEQFF. J is TRBJ2-1 and V is TRBV4-3; 10 positions agree with TRBD2. Germline values: CDR1 LGHNA, CDR2 YSLEER. Trimming at V came to 1 base and at J to 0 bases, leaving 3 bases not matched to a gene. The CDR3 is made up of 17 amino acids.

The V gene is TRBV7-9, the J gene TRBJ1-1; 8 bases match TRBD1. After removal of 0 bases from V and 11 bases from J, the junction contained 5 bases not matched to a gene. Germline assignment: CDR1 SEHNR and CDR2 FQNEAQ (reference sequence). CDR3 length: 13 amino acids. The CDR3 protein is CASSLAQGARAFF. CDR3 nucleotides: TGTGCCAGCAGCTTAGCGCAGGGGGCACGGGCTTTCTTT.

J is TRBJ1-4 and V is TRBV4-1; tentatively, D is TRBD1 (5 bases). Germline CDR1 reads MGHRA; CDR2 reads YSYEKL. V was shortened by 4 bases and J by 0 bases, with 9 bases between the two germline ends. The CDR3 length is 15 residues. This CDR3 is CASSPRGTTNEKLFF. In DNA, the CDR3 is TGCGCCAGCAGCCCTCGGGGGACAACTAATGAAAAACTGTTTTTT.

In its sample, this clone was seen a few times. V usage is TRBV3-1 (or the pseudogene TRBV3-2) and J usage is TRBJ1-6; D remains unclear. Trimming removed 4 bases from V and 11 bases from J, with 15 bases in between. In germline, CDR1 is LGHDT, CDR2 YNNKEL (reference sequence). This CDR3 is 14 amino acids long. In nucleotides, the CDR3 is TGTGCCAGCAGCCCAACTGTGAGTTTCGCACCCCTCCACTTT. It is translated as CASSPTVSFAPLHF.

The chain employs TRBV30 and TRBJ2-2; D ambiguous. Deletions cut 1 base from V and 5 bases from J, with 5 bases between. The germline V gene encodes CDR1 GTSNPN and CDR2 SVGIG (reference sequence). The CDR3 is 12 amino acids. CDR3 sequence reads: CAWSGLTGELFF. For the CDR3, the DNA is TGTGCCTGGAGTGGTTTAACCGGGGAGCTGTTTTTT. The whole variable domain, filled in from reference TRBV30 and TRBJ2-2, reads SQTIHQWPATLVQPVGSPLSLECTVEGTSNPNLYWYRQAAGRGLQLLFYSVGIGQISSEVPQNLSASRPQDRQFILSSKKLLLSDSGFYLCAWSGLTGELFFGEGSRLTVL.

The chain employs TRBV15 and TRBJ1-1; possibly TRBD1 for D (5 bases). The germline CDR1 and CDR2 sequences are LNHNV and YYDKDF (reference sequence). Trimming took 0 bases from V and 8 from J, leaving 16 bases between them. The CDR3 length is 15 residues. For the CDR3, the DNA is TGTGCCACCAGCAGAGAACCAAGACAGCCTCAGGAAGCTTTCTTT. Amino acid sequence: CATSREPRQPQEAFF.

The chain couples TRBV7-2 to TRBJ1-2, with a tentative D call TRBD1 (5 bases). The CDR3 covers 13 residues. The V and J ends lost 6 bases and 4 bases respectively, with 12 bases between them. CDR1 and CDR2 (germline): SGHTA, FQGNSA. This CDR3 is CASSLQGPYGYTF. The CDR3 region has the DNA TGTGCCAGCAGTCTTCAGGGCCCCTATGGCTACACCTTC.

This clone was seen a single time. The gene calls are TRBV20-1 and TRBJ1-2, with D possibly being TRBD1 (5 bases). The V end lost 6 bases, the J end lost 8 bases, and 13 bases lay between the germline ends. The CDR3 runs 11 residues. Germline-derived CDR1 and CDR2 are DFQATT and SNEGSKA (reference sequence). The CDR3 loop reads CSAAPGGGYTF. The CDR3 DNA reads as TGCAGTGCCGCCCCGGGGGGGGGCTACACCTTC.

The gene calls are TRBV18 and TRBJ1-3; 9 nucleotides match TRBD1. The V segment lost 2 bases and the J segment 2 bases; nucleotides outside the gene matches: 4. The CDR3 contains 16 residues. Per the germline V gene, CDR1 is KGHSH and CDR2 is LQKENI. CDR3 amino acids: CASSPNRGLTGNTIYF. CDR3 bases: TGTGCCAGCTCACCAAACAGGGGGCTAACTGGAAACACCATATATTTT.